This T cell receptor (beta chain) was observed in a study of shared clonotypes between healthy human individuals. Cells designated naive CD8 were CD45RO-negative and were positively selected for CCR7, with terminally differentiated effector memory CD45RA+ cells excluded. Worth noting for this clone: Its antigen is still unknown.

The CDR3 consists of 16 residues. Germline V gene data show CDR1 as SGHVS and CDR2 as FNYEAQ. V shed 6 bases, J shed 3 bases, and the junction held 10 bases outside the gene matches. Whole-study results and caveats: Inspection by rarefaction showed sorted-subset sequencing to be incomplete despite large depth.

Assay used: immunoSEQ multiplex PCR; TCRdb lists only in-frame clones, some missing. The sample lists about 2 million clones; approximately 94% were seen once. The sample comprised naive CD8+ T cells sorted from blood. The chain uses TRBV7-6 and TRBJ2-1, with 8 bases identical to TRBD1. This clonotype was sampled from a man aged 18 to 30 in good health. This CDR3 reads CASSASRDRSYNEQFF. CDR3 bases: TGTGCCAGCAGTGCCTCTAGGGACAGGAGCTACAATGAGCAGTTCTTC.